The 13 T cell receptor beta chains listed next were all sequenced from one sample in a study of blood T cell repertoires in COVID-19. Clones were read by immunoSEQ multiplex PCR, and TCRdb kept only the in-frame ones, dropping some. Of 200,000 to 300,000 clones listed, around 87% are singletons. Sample: peripheral blood. Receptor source: a woman aged 40 to 49 who had recovered from COVID-19.

The V gene is TRBV4-3, the J gene TRBJ2-3; 8 bases are shared with TRBD2. CDR1 and CDR2 from the germline V gene are LGHNA and YSLEER. The CDR3 is 15 residues long. The V gene end was trimmed by 1 base and the J gene end by 5 bases; junction bases not matched to a gene: 5. The CDR3 DNA sequence: TGCGCCAGCAGCCAAGTAGCTCGGGGGGGAGATACGCAGTATTTT. It yields the protein CASSQVARGGDTQYF.

This sequence joins TRBV5-1 and TRBJ2-5, with D possibly being TRBD2 (6 bases). Germline lookup yields CDR1 SGHRS and CDR2 YFSETQ. V lost 2 bases and J 6 bases, leaving 11 bases between the germline ends. This CDR3 region has 13 residues. The CDR3 is CASSFGGKKTQYF. Here the CDR3 DNA reads TGCGCCAGCAGCTTTGGGGGGAAGAAGACCCAGTACTTC.

The chain recombines TRBV9 with TRBJ1-1; 7 bases align to TRBD1. The CDR3 sequence is 15 residues long. CDR1 and CDR2 from the germline V gene are SGDLS and YYNGEE. With 4 bases clipped from V and 1 base from J, the junction kept 7 bases outside the gene matches. In DNA form, the CDR3 reads TGTGCCAGCAGCAACGACAGGGCAGGGAACACTGAAGCTTTCTTT. Its translation: CASSNDRAGNTEAFF.

This clone appeared many times. The rearrangement joins TRBV12-3 or TRBV12-4 to TRBJ2-7; 8 nucleotides align to TRBD1. The V and J ends lost 6 bases and 6 bases, in that order; junction bases with no gene match: 4. The CDR3 has 12 amino acids. CDR3 nucleotide sequence: TGTGCCAGCAGCACTGACAGGGGCGAGCAGTACTTC. Its translation: CASSTDRGEQYF.

The chain employs TRBV7-2 and TRBJ2-2; D is unresolved. The germline V and J ends were trimmed by 5 bases and 3 bases, with 19 bases remaining between them. This CDR3 region has 17 residues. Germline loops: CDR1 SGHTA, CDR2 FQGNSA. Here the CDR3 DNA reads TGTGCCAGCAGCCCCCGCCGAGGCGACCCGGACACCGGGGAGCTGTTTTTT. Encoded protein: CASSPRRGDPDTGELFF.

This clone came up once. The chain recombines TRBV13 with TRBJ2-7; 7 bases match TRBD2. V was clipped by 3 bases and J by 0 bases; unmatched bases: 11. CDR3 length: 17 residues. From germline, CDR1 is PRHDT and CDR2 FYEKMQ (reference sequence). DNA for the CDR3: TGTGCCAGCAGCTTTCGGTCAGCGGGACCTCACTCCTACGAGCAGTACTTC. The encoded protein is CASSFRSAGPHSYEQYF. Drawing the rest from reference TRBV13 and TRBJ2-7, the complete variable domain is AAGVIQSPRHLIKEKRETATLKCYPIPRHDTVYWYQQGPGQDPQFLISFYEKMQSDKGSIPDRFSAQQFSDYHSELNMSSLELGDSALYFCASSFRSAGPHSYEQYFGPGTRLTVT.

The chain has TRBV30 and TRBJ1-6; D perhaps matches TRBD1 (5 bases). Germline values: CDR1 GTSNPN, CDR2 SVGIG (reference sequence). This CDR3 spans 14 amino acids. V was cut by 5 bases and J by 8 bases, with 16 bases left in between. In nucleotides, the CDR3 is TGTGCCTGGGGCAGGGTCGGGCGTGATTCACCCCTCCACTTT. Amino acids: CAWGRVGRDSPLHF.

The chain employs TRBV15 and TRBJ1-2; 7 nucleotides align to TRBD1. V shed 3 bases, J shed 13 bases, and the junction held 20 bases outside the gene matches. The CDR3 totals 16 residues. Germline values: CDR1 LNHNV, CDR2 YYDKDF (reference sequence). As DNA, the CDR3 is TGTGCCACCAGCAGGGGGGAAGGGGGCTATGGCTACACCCCCACCTTC. Protein: CATSRGEGGYGYTPTF.

This clone was found once. The chain couples TRBV9 to TRBJ2-2, with 7 bases lining up with TRBD2. Germline V gene sequence: CDR1 SGDLS, CDR2 YYNGEE. V was pared by 0 bases and J by 1 base, with 6 bases of the junction left unmatched. The CDR3 length is 17 residues. The CDR3 is CASSVGRLAVNTGELFF. Here the CDR3 DNA reads TGTGCCAGCAGCGTAGGTCGGCTAGCGGTGAACACCGGGGAGCTGTTTTTT.

A single count supports this clone. This chain joins TRBV28 and TRBJ2-7; the match to TRBD1 covers 8 bases. This CDR3 contains 14 residues. Germline CDR1 reads MDHEN; CDR2 reads SYDVKM. J was trimmed by 3 bases and V by 7 bases; bases with no gene match: 8. The CDR3: CASKDRDLLYEQYF. CDR3 sequence (DNA): TGTGCCAGCAAGGACAGGGACCTCCTCTACGAGCAGTACTTC.

The chain recombines TRBV19 with TRBJ1-5; 10 nucleotides align to TRBD1. CDR1 LNHDA and CDR2 SQIVND come from the germline V gene (reference sequence). The CDR3 is 13 amino acids. With V trimmed by 10 bases and J by 5 bases, 5 bases remained unmatched. Here the CDR3 reads CATRDRGDQPQHF. In nucleotides, the CDR3 is TGTGCCACCCGGGACAGGGGAGATCAGCCCCAGCATTTT.

J is TRBJ2-1 and V is TRBV13; 8 nucleotides agree with TRBD1. The CDR3 extends over 16 amino acids. The germline V gene has CDR1 PRHDT and CDR2 FYEKMQ (reference sequence). Unmatched junction bases numbered 15, after V lost 7 bases and J lost 7 bases. Here the CDR3 reads CASTAVDRALGNEQFF. The CDR3 DNA reads as TGTGCCAGCACCGCGGTGGACAGGGCCCTAGGTAATGAGCAGTTCTTC.

The chain recombines TRBV7-8 with TRBJ2-5, with 13 bases matching TRBD2. J lost 3 bases, V lost 5 bases, and 6 bases had no gene match. Germline lookup yields CDR1 SGHVS and CDR2 FQNEAQ. The CDR3 consists of 16 residues. The DNA for the CDR3 is TGTGCCAGCAGCCCTGGGACTAGCGGGGCCAAAGAGACCCAGTACTTC. Translated: CASSPGTSGAKETQYF.